These 10 T cell receptor beta chains originate from one sample sequenced in a study of vaccination and CD4 T cells after COVID-19. Cultured CD4+ T-cell DNA underwent Oncomine TCR Beta short-read sequencing. Each CDR3 protein is one row after TCRdb ran MiXCR on the PCR reads. The sample contains over 25,000 distinct CDR3 sequences, about two thirds of which appear only once. For these receptors, no antigen is known. Treatment specified: roughly ten-day PBMC culture with coronavirus spike peptide pools or control peptides (ViraFEST assay). Sequenced material: CD4+ T cells from blood, cultured in vitro, taken after SARS-CoV-2 vaccination. The receptors originated from a human donor who received a COVID-19 vaccine.

The V call is TRBV20-1, the J call TRBJ2-2, with 7 bases aligning to TRBD2. The ends lost 0 bases at V and 4 bases at J; junction bases unmatched: 5. The germline V gene has CDR1 DFQATT and CDR2 SNEGSKA (reference sequence). The CDR3 is made up of 15 amino acids. DNA of the CDR3: TGCAGTGCTAGAGACGGGGACTACCGCACCGGGGAGCTGTTTTTT. Translated, it gives CSARDGDYRTGELFF.

The chain links TRBV28 to TRBJ2-7, with 7 bases fitting TRBD1. The CDR3 is 16 residues long. V lost 10 bases to trimming and J lost 0 bases; unmatched junction nucleotides: 15. CDR1 MDHEN and CDR2 SYDVKM come from the germline V gene. CDR3 loop: CATTDWDSAASYEQYF. CDR3 nucleotide sequence: TGTGCCACCACGGACTGGGACAGTGCTGCCTCCTACGAGCAGTACTTC.

J is TRBJ1-1 and V is TRBV5-5; a possible D gene is TRBD1 (5 bases). The V end lost 2 bases, the J end lost 8 bases, and 13 bases lay between the germline ends. The CDR3 has 13 residues. Germline V gene sequence: CDR1 SGHKS, CDR2 YYEKEE (reference sequence). The CDR3 spells CASSFRGAGEAFF. The CDR3 nucleotides read TGTGCCAGCAGCTTCCGCGGGGCCGGCGAAGCTTTCTTT.

The chain is built from TRBV15 and TRBJ1-1; 9 nucleotides align to TRBD1. The CDR3 totals 17 residues. The germline V gene encodes CDR1 LNHNV and CDR2 YYDKDF (reference sequence). With 0 bases clipped from V and 4 bases from J, the junction kept 9 bases outside the gene matches. The CDR3 region has the DNA TGTGCCACCAGCAGAGATTGGGACAGGGAATCGACCACTGAAGCTTTCTTT. Encoded protein: CATSRDWDRESTTEAFF.

The V gene is TRBV6-1, the J gene TRBJ2-2; TRBD1 is a possible D gene (5 bases). Germline V gene data show CDR1 as MNHNS and CDR2 as SASEGT. The CDR3 contains 15 residues. Trimming stripped 3 bases from V and 5 bases from J, with 13 bases between. The CDR3 loop is CASSEGPLGTGELFF. DNA for the CDR3: TGTGCCAGCAGTGAGGGGCCCCTCGGAACCGGGGAGCTGTTTTTT.

In this sample, this clonotype turned up once. The V call is TRBV27, the J call TRBJ1-1; D call uncertain. Deletions cut 2 bases from V and 1 base from J, with 5 bases between. The CDR3 is 13 amino acids. Germline V lookup: CDR1 MNHEY, CDR2 SMNVEV (reference sequence). The CDR3 coding sequence is TGTGCCAGCAGTTTAATGAGGAACACTGAAGCTTTCTTT. It translates to CASSLMRNTEAFF.

The chain joins TRBV20-1 to TRBJ2-7, with 13 bases that match TRBD2. CDR3 length: 13 amino acids. Germline CDR1 and CDR2: DFQATT and SNEGSKA (reference sequence). Trimming took 5 bases from V and 7 from J; bases not matched to a gene: 5. The CDR3 protein is CSADPGLAGEQYF. In DNA form, the CDR3 reads TGCAGTGCTGACCCGGGACTAGCGGGGGAGCAGTACTTC.

The chain links TRBV7-9 to TRBJ2-3; D is perhaps TRBD1 or TRBD2 (6 bases each). V lost 3 bases and J 2 bases, leaving 12 bases between the germline ends. CDR3 length: 15 amino acids. In germline, CDR1 is SEHNR, CDR2 FQNEAQ (reference sequence). The CDR3 DNA is TGTGCCAGCAGCTTTGGGGGGCTTAACACAGATACGCAGTATTTT. It yields the protein CASSFGGLNTDTQYF.

J is TRBJ2-3 and V is TRBV20-1; 7 nucleotides align to TRBD1. The ends lost 5 bases at V and 2 bases at J; junction bases unmatched: 10. Germline V CDR1 and CDR2: DFQATT, SNEGSKA (reference sequence). The CDR3 totals 15 residues. CDR3 in DNA: TGCAGTGCTTCAGACAGGGAAGGCGACACAGATACGCAGTATTTT. Protein: CSASDREGDTDTQYF.

This clonotype was detected only once. The J gene is TRBJ2-2, the V gene TRBV19; TRBD2 might be the D (7 bases). The germline gives CDR1 LNHDA, CDR2 SQIVND (reference sequence). This CDR3 region has 15 residues. Trimming cost V 7 bases and J 4 bases, with 16 bases left between them. CDR3 nucleotides: TGTGCCAGTACGACTCGGGGGGCGGGCACCGGGGAGCTGTTTTTT. This translates into CASTTRGAGTGELFF. Combining the CDR3 with reference TRBV19 and TRBJ2-2 gives the whole variable domain DGGITQSPKYLFRKEGQNVTLSCEQNLNHDAMYWYRQDPGQGLRLIYYSQIVNDFQKGDIAEGYSVSREKKESFPLTVTSAQKNPTAFYLCASTTRGAGTGELFFGEGSRLTVL.